Below are 10 T cell receptor beta chains sequenced from a single sample in a study of blood T cell repertoires in COVID-19. TCRdb's copy holds only in-frame clones and misses some; the assay was immunoSEQ multiplex PCR. Among about 89,000 clones listed, 70% to 80% were seen once. Sequenced: peripheral blood. The source of these receptors is a human donor in a cohort sampled during active COVID-19.

The chain joins TRBV7-3 to TRBJ1-2; a weak D match, TRBD1 (5 bases). V lost 5 bases and J lost 8, with 15 bases in between. The germline V gene has CDR1 SGHTA and CDR2 FQGTGA. This CDR3 is built from 13 residues. The CDR3 here is CASSPDRMGGYTF. The CDR3 DNA reads TGTGCCAGCAGCCCCGACAGAATGGGCGGCTACACCTTC.

The chain employs TRBV4-1 and TRBJ2-6; unclear D gene. Trimming pared 0 bases from V and 0 bases from J, leaving 9 bases between. Germline values: CDR1 MGHRA, CDR2 YSYEKL. The CDR3 contains 17 residues. CDR3 coding DNA: TGCGCCAGCAGCCAAGATGTGGGCTTCTCTGGGGCCAACGTCCTGACTTTC. This sequence encodes CASSQDVGFSGANVLTF.

Points on this clone: Distinct nucleotide sequences in the sample also encode this CDR3. The chain uses TRBV6-2 or TRBV6-3 and TRBJ2-7, with a weak D call TRBD1 (6 bases). V lost 4 bases, J lost 2 bases, and 9 bases lay in between. CDR1 and CDR2 (germline): MNHEY, SVGEGT. This CDR3 contains 13 residues. The CDR3 here is CASSSQGPYEQYF. As DNA, the CDR3 is TGTGCCAGCAGTTCGCAGGGGCCCTACGAGCAGTACTTC.

The chain is built from TRBV10-3 and TRBJ1-2; possibly TRBD1 for D (5 bases). V lost 6 bases and J 3 bases, leaving 8 bases between the germline ends. The V gene's germline CDR1 is ENHRY and CDR2 SYGVKD. This CDR3 spans 12 amino acids. CDR3 residues: CAIRGGDYGYTF. In nucleotides, the CDR3 is TGTGCCATCAGGGGGGGGGACTATGGCTACACCTTC.

This rearrangement joins TRBV3-1 (or the pseudogene TRBV3-2) to TRBJ1-2; D is possibly TRBD1 (6 bases). Germline V CDR1 and CDR2: LGHDT, YNNKEL (reference sequence). Trimming left V 5 bases short and J 7 bases short, with 14 bases between. The CDR3 is made up of 13 amino acids. In DNA, the CDR3 is TGTGCCAGCAGCGCATCAGGGGTAGGTGGCTACACCTTC. It translates to CASSASGVGGYTF.

V is TRBV18 and J is TRBJ1-1; 9 bases line up with TRBD1. V dropped 4 bases and J dropped 0; count of bases not matched to a gene: 6. CDR3 length: 16 amino acids. The germline V gene has CDR1 KGHSH and CDR2 LQKENI. The CDR3 sequence is CASSQLQGAVNTEAFF. The CDR3 DNA follows: TGTGCCAGCTCACAATTACAGGGGGCCGTGAACACTGAAGCTTTCTTT.

CDR3 region: CASGRLTGGDGYTF. For the CDR3, the DNA is TGTGCCAGCGGACGGCTGACAGGAGGAGATGGCTACACCTTC. The chain joins TRBV6-6 to TRBJ1-2, with D perhaps matching TRBD1 (6 bases). The CDR3 is 14 residues long. The V end was cut by 8 bases, the J end by 6 bases, with 19 bases between. The germline CDR1 and CDR2 sequences are MNHNY and SVGAGI (reference sequence).

V is TRBV7-8 and J is TRBJ1-3; tentative D call: TRBD1 (5 bases). The CDR3 is 13 amino acids. Germline V gives CDR1 SGHVS, CDR2 FQNEAQ. The germline V and J ends were trimmed by 10 bases and 8 bases, with 18 bases remaining between them. The CDR3 coding sequence is TGTGCCACCAGTCCAGGGCGATGGGACACCATATATTTT. Protein product: CATSPGRWDTIYF.

This chain connects TRBV2 to TRBJ1-3; tentatively, D is TRBD1 (5 bases). The V gene's germline CDR1 is SNHLY and CDR2 FYNNEI. Trimming removed 8 bases from V and 4 bases from J, with 12 bases in between. CDR3 length: 13 residues. In DNA, the CDR3 is TGTGCCAGCGAGGGACTATTGGGAAACACCATATATTTT. It specifies CASEGLLGNTIYF.

This clone was observed once. The V call is TRBV6-5, the J call TRBJ1-1; 10 bases align to TRBD1. Germline assignment: CDR1 MNHEY and CDR2 SVGAGI. V lost 0 bases and J lost 7; bases outside the gene matches: 5. The CDR3 has 15 residues. The CDR3, as DNA: TGTGCCAGCAGTTACTCGGGGACAGGGGAGGGTGAAGCTTTCTTT. It encodes CASSYSGTGEGEAFF.